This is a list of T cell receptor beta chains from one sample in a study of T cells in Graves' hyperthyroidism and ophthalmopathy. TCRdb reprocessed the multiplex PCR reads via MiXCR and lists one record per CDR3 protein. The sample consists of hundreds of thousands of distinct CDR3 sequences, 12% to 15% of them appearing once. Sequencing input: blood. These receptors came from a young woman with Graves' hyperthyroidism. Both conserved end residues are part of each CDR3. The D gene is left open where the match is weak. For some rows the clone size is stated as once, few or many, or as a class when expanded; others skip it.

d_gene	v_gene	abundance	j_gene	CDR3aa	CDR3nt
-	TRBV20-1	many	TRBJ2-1	CSAREGAGENNEQFF	TGCAGTGCTAGGGAAGGGGCAGGGGAAAACAATGAGCAGTTCTTC
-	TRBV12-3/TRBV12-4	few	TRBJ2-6	CASSPLVRANVLTF	TGTGCCAGCAGCCCCCTCGTGAGGGCCAACGTCCTGACTTTC
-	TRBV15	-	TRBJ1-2	CATSRDLGASGYTF	TGTGCCACCAGCAGAGATTTGGGGGCGTCGGGCTACACCTTC
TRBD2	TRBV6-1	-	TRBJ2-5	CASNIAGAGETQYF	TGTGCCAGCAATATAGCGGGAGCTGGGGAGACCCAGTACTTC
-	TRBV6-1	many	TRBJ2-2	CASSSNSIGELFF	TGTGCCAGCAGTTCGAACAGTATCGGGGAGCTGTTTTTT
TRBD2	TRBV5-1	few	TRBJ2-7	CASSWGLAGGYVEQYF	TGCGCCAGCAGCTGGGGACTAGCGGGAGGGTACGTCGAGCAGTACTTC
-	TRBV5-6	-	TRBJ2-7	CASSLGQLEQYF	TGTGCCAGCAGCCTCGGACAGCTCGAGCAGTACTTC
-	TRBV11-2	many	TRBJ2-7	CASSSARTGSYEQYF	TGTGCCAGCAGCTCCGCCAGAACGGGCTCCTACGAGCAGTACTTC
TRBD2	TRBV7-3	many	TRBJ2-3	CASSLSGLVADTQYF	TGTGCCAGCAGCTTATCAGGACTAGTAGCAGATACGCAGTATTTT
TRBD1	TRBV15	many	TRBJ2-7	CATSRGRTGDISYEQYF	TGTGCCACCAGCAGAGGGAGGACAGGGGATATCTCCTACGAGCAGTACTTC
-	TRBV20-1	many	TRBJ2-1	CSARSETLFIREGLNEQFF	TGCAGTGCCAGGTCCGAGACTCTTTTCATACGAGAGGGCCTAAATGAGCAGTTCTTC
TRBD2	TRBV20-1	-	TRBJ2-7	CSAREPELAGSYEQYF	TGCAGTGCTAGAGAACCTGAACTAGCGGGTTCCTACGAGCAGTACTTC
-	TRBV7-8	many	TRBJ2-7	CASSSRIAGLKEQYF	TGTGCCAGCAGCTCCCGAATAGCAGGACTAAAGGAGCAGTACTTC
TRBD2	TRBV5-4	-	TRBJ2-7	CARQKLAGGPKREDEQYF	TGTGCCAGACAGAAGCTAGCGGGAGGGCCAAAGAGGGAGGACGAGCAGTACTTC
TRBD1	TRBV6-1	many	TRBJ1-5	CASAFRAGGGLDQPQHF	TGTGCCAGCGCCTTCCGGGCAGGGGGCGGTTTGGATCAGCCCCAGCATTTT
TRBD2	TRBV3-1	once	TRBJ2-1	CASSQTSGRVQPGEQFF	TGTGCCAGCAGCCAGACTAGCGGGAGGGTTCAACCTGGTGAGCAGTTCTTC
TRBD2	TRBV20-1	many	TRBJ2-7	CSAPPGRGPSYEQYF	TGCAGTGCCCCCCCGGGGAGGGGTCCATCCTACGAGCAGTACTTC
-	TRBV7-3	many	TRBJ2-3	CASSLDVPTDTQYF	TGTGCCAGCAGCTTAGACGTTCCCACAGATACGCAGTATTTT
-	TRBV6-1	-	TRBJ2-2	CASSVQGGDTGELFF	TGTGCCAGCAGTGTACAGGGGGGGGACACCGGGGAGCTGTTTTTT
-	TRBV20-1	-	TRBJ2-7	CSAIGRGEGEQYF	TGCAGTGCTATTGGCAGGGGGGAGGGCGAGCAGTACTTC
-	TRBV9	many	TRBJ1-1	CASSGRTDTEAFF	TGTGCCAGCAGCGGCCGGACCGACACTGAAGCTTTCTTT
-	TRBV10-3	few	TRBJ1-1	CAISEGILGTEAFF	TGTGCCATCAGTGAAGGCATCTTAGGCACTGAAGCTTTCTTT
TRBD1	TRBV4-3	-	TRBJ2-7	CASSQVVSRRDRANNEQYF	TGCGCCAGCAGCCAAGTAGTTAGTCGTAGGGACAGGGCGAATAACGAGCAGTACTTC
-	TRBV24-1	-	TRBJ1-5	CATSDSGYSNQPQHF	TGTGCCACCAGTGATTCAGGGTATAGCAATCAGCCCCAGCATTTT
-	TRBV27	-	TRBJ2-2	CASSEPLATGELFF	TGTGCCAGCAGTGAGCCTCTAGCGACCGGGGAGCTGTTTTTT
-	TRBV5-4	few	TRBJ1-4	CASSPFGNEKLFF	TGTGCCAGCAGCCCATTCGGGAATGAAAAACTGTTTTTT
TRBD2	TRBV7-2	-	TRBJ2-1	CASSRSGSVSYNEQFF	TGTGCCAGCAGCCGGAGCGGGAGCGTCTCCTACAATGAGCAGTTCTTC
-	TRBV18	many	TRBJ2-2	CASSPKTANTGELFF	TGTGCCAGCTCACCAAAGACTGCCAACACCGGGGAGCTGTTTTTT